This TCR beta chain comes out of a study of cytomegalovirus exposure and HLA in healthy donors. Looking at the study overall: There were about 85 million unique TCRs (from HLA-typed donors) in an early data release.

In germline, CDR1 is KGHSH, CDR2 LQKENI. V was shortened by 2 bases and J by 5 bases, with 7 bases between the two germline ends. The CDR3 is made up of 13 amino acids. A note on this clone: The target antigen is unknown. Within the sample, other DNA sequences also encode this same CDR3.

Overall study results and limits: Fewer N-insertions (relative to the approximately 700-donor mean) were reportedly seen in an Asian-associated ancestry cluster in a later analysis. A likely sequencing artifact accounted for one observed cluster of highly shared sequence variants. In a later analysis, HLA-associated beta chains showed higher expansion and lower generation probabilities than comparable chains.

With 60 Vbeta and 13 Jbeta primers, the PCR was carried out. The repertoire was sequenced with immunoSEQ multiplex PCR; TCRdb's copy has only in-frame clones and lacks some. The sample has approximately 100,000 clones, 76% seen once. This TCR came from a woman aged 40 to 50 in good health and CMV-seropositive. The chain has TRBV18 and TRBJ1-5; the D gene is possibly TRBD1 (6 bases). Specimen: PBMCs. DNA for the CDR3: TGTGCCAGCTCACCAGGGGGCGATCAGCCCCAGCATTTT. Translated, it gives CASSPGGDQPQHF.